The clone carrying this TCR beta chain appeared a few times. The sample is drawn from a study of blood T cell repertoires in COVID-19. With 3 bases removed from V and 1 base from J, the gap between germline ends came to 13 bases. Germline V gene sequence: CDR1 SGHDN, CDR2 FVKESK. The CDR3 length is 16 residues. Clones were read by immunoSEQ multiplex PCR, and TCRdb kept only the in-frame ones, dropping some. The sample has over 140,000 clones, nearly 80% seen once. The chain joins TRBV14 to TRBJ1-3; D is possibly TRBD1 (6 bases). The source material was PBMCs or T cells enriched from blood (not recorded which). The receptor was isolated from a woman aged 45-60 years who had recovered from COVID-19. In DNA form, the CDR3 reads TGTGCCAGCAGCCACTTGACAGGAGGATCTGGAAACACCATATATTTT. It is translated as CASSHLTGGSGNTIYF.